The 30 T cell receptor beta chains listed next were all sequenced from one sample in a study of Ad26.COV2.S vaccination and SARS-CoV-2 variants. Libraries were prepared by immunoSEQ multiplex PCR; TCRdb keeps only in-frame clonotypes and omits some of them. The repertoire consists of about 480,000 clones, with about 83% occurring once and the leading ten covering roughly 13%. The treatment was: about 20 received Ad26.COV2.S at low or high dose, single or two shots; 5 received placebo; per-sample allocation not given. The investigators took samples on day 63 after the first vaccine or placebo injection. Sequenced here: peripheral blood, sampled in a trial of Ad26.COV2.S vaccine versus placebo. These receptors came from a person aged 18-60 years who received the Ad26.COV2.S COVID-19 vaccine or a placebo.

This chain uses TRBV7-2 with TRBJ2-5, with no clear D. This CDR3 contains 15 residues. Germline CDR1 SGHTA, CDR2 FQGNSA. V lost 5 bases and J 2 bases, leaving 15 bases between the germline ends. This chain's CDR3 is CASSQDRTFQETQYF. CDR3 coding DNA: TGTGCCAGCAGCCAAGACCGGACGTTTCAAGAGACCCAGTACTTC.

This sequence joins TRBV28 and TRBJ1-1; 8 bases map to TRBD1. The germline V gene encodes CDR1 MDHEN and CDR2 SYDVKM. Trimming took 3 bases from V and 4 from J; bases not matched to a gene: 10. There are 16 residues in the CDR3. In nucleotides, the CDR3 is TGTGCCAGCAGTTTGAGGCAGGGGGCGCGTACCACTGAAGCTTTCTTT. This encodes CASSLRQGARTTEAFF.

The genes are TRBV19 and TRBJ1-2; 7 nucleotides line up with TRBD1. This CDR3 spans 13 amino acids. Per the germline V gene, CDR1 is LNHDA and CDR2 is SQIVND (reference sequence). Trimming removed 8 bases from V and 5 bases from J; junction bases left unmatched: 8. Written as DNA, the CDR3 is TGTGCCAGTGGAGACAGGGCTAGTTATGGCTACACCTTC. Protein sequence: CASGDRASYGYTF.

This chain's CDR3 is CASSLAGTYEQYF. For the CDR3, the DNA is TGTGCCAGCAGTTTAGCGGGGACCTACGAGCAGTACTTC. The V gene is TRBV6-2 or TRBV6-3, the J gene TRBJ2-7; 8 bases fit TRBD2. Trimming at V came to 4 bases and at J to 2 bases, leaving 1 base not matched to a gene. Germline CDR1 is MNHEY and CDR2 is SVGEGT. CDR3 length: 13 amino acids.

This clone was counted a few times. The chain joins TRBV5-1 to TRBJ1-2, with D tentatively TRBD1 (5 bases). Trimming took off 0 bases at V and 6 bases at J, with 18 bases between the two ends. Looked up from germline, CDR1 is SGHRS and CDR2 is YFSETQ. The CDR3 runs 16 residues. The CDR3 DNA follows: TGCGCCAGCAGCTTGGGAGACCGGGACTTCAAAGATGGCTACACCTTC. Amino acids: CASSLGDRDFKDGYTF.

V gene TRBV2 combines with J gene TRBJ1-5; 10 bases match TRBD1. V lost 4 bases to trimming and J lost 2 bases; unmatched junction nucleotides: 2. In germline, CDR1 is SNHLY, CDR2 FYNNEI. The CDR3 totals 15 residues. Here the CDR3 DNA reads TGTGCCAGCAGTGGGGGGACAGGGGGCAATCAGCCCCAGCATTTT. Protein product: CASSGGTGGNQPQHF.

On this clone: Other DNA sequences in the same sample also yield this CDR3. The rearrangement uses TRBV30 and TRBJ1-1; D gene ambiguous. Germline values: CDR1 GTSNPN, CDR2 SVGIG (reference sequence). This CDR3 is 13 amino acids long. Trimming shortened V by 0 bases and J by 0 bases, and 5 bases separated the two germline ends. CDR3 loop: CAWSVGVNTEAFF. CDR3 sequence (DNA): TGTGCCTGGAGTGTAGGAGTGAACACTGAAGCTTTCTTT.

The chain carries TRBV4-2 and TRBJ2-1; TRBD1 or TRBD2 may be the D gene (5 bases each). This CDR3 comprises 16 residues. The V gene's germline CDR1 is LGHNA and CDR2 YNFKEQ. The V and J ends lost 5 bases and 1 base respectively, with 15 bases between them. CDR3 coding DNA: TGTGCCAGCAGCAAAGCCCGGGACCCTTCCTACAATGAGCAGTTCTTC. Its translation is CASSKARDPSYNEQFF.

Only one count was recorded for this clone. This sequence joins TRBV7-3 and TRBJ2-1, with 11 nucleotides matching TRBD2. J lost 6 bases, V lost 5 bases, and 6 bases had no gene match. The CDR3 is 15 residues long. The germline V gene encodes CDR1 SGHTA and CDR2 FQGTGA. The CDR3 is CASSPLAGGRNEQFF. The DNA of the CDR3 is TGTGCCAGCAGCCCATTAGCGGGAGGGCGCAATGAGCAGTTCTTC. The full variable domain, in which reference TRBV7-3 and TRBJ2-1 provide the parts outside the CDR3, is GAGVSQTPSNKVTEKGKYVELRCDPISGHTALYWYRQSLGQGPEFLIYFQGTGAADDSGLPNDRFFAVRPEGSVSTLKIQRTERGDSAVYLCASSPLAGGRNEQFFGPGTRLTVL.

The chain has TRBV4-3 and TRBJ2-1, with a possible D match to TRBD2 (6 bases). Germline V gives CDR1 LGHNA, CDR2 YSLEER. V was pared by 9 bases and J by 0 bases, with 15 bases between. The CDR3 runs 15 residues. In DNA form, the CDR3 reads TGCGCCAGTAAAACGGGAGCGAGCTCCTACAATGAGCAGTTCTTC. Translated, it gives CASKTGASSYNEQFF.

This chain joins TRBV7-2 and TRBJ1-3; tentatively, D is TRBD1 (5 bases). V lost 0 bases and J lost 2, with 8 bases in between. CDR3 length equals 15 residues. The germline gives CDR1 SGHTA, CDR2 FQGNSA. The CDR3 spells CASSLAAGPGNTIYF. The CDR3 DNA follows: TGTGCCAGCAGCTTAGCGGCAGGGCCTGGAAACACCATATATTTT.

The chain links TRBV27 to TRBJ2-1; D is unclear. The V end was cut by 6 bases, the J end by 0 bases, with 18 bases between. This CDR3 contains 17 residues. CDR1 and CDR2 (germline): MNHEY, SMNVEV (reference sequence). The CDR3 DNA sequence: TGTGCCAGCAGCCAGCCTACGAACTTATACTCCTACAATGAGCAGTTCTTC. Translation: CASSQPTNLYSYNEQFF.

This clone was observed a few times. Written as DNA, the CDR3 is TGTGCCAGCGCAGGGGTTACTGAAGCTTTCTTT. Encoded protein: CASAGVTEAFF. The chain recombines TRBV27 with TRBJ1-1; tentative D call: TRBD1 (6 bases). The CDR3 extends over 11 amino acids. V was clipped by 8 bases and J by 5 bases, with 9 bases between them. Germline V lookup: CDR1 MNHEY, CDR2 SMNVEV (reference sequence).

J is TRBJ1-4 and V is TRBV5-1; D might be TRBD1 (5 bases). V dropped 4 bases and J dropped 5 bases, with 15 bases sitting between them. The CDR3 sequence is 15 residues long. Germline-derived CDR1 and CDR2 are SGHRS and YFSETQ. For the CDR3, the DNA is TGCGCCAGCAGCGACGCAGGGTTGGTGAATGAAAAACTGTTTTTT. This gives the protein CASSDAGLVNEKLFF.

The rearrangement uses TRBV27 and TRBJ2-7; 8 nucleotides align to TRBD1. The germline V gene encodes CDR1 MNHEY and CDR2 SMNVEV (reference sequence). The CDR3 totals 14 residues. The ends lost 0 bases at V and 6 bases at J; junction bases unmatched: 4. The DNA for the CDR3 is TGTGCCAGCAGTTTATCGTGGACAGGGTCCGAGCAGTACTTC. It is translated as CASSLSWTGSEQYF.

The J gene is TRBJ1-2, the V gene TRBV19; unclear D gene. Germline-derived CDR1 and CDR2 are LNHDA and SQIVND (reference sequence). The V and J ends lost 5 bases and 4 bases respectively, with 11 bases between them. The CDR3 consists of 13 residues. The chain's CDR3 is CASSPGSGYGYTF. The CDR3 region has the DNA TGTGCCAGTAGTCCGGGCTCGGGCTATGGCTACACCTTC.

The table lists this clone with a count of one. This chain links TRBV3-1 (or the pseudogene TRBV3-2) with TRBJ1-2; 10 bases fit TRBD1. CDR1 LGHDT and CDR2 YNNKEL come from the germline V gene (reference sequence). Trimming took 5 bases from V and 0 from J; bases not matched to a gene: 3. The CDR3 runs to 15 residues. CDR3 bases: TGTGCCAGCAGCTTCGGGACAGGGGCTAACTATGGCTACACCTTC. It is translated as CASSFGTGANYGYTF.

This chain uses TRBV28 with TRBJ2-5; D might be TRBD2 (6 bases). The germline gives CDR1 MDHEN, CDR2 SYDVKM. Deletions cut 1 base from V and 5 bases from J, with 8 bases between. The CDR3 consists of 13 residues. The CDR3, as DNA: TGTGCCAGCAGTTTATCCGGGAGCGAGACCCAGTACTTC. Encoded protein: CASSLSGSETQYF.

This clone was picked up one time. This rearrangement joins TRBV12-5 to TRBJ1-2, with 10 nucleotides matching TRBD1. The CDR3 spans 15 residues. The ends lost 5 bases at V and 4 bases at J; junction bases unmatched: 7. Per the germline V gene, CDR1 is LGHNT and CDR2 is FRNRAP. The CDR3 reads CASGIDRGRIYGYTF. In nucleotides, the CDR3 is TGTGCTAGTGGTATTGACAGGGGGCGAATCTATGGCTACACCTTC.

This chain's CDR3 is CASSTGVFDRYTF. DNA for the CDR3: TGTGCCAGCAGTACGGGGGTTTTTGATCGCTACACCTTC. The gene calls are TRBV6-2 or TRBV6-3 and TRBJ1-2; D is perhaps TRBD1 (5 bases). The CDR3 extends over 13 amino acids. Trimming removed 5 bases from V and 9 bases from J, with 16 bases in between. CDR1 MNHEY and CDR2 SVGEGT come from the germline V gene.

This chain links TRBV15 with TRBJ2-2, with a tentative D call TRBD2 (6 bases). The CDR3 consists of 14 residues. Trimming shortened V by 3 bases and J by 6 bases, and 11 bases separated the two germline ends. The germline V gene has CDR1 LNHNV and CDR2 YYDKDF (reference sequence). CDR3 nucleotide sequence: TGTGCCACCAGCAGGCGGGGCGATTCCGGGGAGCTGTTTTTT. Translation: CATSRRGDSGELFF.

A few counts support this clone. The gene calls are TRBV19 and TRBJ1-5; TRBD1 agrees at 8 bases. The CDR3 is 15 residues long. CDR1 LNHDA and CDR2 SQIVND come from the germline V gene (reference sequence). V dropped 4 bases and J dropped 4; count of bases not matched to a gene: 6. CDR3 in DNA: TGTGCCAGTAGTACCGGACAGGGAAAGAATCAGCCCCAGCATTTT. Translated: CASSTGQGKNQPQHF.

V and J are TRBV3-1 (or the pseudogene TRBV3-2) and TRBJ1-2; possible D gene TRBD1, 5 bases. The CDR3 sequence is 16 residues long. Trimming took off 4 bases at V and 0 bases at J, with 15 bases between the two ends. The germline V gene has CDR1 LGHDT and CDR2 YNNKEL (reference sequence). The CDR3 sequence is CASSRTPTRTNYGYTF. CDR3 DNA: TGTGCCAGCAGCCGGACACCCACTCGAACTAACTATGGCTACACCTTC.

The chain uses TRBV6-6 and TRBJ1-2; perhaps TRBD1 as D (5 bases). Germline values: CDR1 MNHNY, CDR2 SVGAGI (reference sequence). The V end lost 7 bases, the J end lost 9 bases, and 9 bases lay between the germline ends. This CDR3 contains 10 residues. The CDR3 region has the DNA TGTGCCAGCATGGGGGTTCGCTACACCTTC. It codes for CASMGVRYTF.

The CDR3 coding sequence is TGTGCCTGGAGTTTTGGCCTTACCTACGAGCAGTACTTC. This codes for CAWSFGLTYEQYF. The rearrangement uses TRBV30 and TRBJ2-7; no clear D gene. This CDR3 is built from 13 residues. Trimming cost V 2 bases and J 2 bases, with 10 bases left between them. Germline-derived CDR1 and CDR2 are GTSNPN and SVGIG (reference sequence).

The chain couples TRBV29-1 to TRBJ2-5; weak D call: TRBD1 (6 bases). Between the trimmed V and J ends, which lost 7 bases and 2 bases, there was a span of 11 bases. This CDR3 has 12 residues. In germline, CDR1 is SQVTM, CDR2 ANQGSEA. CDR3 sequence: CSAVTGQETQYF. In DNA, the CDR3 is TGCAGCGCTGTGACAGGTCAAGAGACCCAGTACTTC.

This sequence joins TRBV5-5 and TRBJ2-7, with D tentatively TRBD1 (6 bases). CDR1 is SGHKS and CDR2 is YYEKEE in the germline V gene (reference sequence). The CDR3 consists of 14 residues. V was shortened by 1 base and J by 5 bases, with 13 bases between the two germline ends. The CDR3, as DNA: TGTGCCAGCAGCTTGCCCAGGGGTCTAAACGAGCAGTACTTC. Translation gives CASSLPRGLNEQYF.

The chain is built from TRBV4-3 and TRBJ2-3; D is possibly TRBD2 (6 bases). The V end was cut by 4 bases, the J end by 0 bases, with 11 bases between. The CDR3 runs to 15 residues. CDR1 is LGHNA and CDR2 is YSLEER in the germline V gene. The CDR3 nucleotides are TGCGCCAGCAGCCGTTTAGCGGAGAGCACAGATACGCAGTATTTT. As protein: CASSRLAESTDTQYF.

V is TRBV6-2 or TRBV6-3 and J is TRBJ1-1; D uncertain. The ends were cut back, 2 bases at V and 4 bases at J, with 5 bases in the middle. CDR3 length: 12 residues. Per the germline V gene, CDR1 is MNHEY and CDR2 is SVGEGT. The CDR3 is CASSYEGTEAFF. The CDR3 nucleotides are TGTGCCAGCAGTTACGAGGGCACTGAAGCTTTCTTT.

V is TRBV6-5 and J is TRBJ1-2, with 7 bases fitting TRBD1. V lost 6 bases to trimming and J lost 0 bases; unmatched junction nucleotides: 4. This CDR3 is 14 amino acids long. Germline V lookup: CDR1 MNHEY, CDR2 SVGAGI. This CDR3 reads CASRRQGTNYGYTF. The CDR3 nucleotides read TGTGCCAGCAGGCGACAGGGAACTAACTATGGCTACACCTTC.